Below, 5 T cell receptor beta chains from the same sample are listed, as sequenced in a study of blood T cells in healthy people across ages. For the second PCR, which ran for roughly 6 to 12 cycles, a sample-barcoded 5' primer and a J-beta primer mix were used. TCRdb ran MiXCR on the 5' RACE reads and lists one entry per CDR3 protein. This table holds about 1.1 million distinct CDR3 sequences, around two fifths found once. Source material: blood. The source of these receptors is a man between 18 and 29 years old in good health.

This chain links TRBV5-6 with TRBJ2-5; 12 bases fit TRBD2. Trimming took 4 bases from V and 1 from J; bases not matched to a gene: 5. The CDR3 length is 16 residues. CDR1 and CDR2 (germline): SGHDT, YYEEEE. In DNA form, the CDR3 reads TGTGCCAGCAGCCCCGGACTAGCGGGGAGCCAAGAGACCCAGTACTTC. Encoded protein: CASSPGLAGSQETQYF.

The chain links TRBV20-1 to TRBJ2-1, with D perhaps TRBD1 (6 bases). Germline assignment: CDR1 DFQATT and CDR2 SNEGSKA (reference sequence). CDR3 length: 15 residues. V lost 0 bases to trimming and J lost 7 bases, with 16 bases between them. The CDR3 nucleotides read TGCAGTGCTAGAGATATCCACAGGGCCTTGAATGAGCAGTTCTTC. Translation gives CSARDIHRALNEQFF.

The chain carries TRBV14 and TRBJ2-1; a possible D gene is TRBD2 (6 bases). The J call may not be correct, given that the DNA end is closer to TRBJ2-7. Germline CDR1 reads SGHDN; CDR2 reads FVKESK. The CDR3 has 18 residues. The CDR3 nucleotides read TGTGCCAGCAGCCAAGACGGCGCGGGATCCGGGGTTTACAATGAGCAGTACTTC. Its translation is CASSQDGAGSGVYNEQYF.

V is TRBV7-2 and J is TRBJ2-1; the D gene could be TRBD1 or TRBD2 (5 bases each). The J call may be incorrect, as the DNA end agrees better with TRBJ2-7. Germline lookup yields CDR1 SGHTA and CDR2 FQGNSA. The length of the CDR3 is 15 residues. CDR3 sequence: CASSPGTTPYNEQYF. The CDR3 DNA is TGTGCCAGCAGCCCCGGGACGACTCCCTACAATGAGCAGTACTTC.

The CDR3 spells CASSFAGAADTQYF. The CDR3 nucleotides read TGCGCCAGCAGCTTTGCGGGGGCAGCAGATACGCAGTATTTT. This chain uses TRBV5-1 with TRBJ2-3; D is possibly TRBD2 (7 bases). Between the trimmed V and J ends, which lost 2 bases and 4 bases, there was a span of 11 bases. The CDR3 covers 14 residues. Per germline, CDR1 SGHRS and CDR2 YFSETQ.